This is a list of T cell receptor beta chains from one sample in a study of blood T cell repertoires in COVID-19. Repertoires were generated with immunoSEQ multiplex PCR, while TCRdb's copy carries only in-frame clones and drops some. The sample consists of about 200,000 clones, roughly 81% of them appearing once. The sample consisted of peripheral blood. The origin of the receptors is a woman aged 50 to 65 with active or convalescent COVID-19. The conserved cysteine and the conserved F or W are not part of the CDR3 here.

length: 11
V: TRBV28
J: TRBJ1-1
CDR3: ASSLFAGGQAF

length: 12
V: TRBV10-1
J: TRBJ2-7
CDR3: ASRKSTGIGEQY

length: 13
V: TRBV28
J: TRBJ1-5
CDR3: ASSPGSGGNQPQH

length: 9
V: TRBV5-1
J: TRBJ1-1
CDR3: ASSLDRDRT

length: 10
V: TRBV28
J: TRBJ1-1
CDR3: ASSFPGAEAF

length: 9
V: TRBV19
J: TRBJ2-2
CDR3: ASTRGGELF

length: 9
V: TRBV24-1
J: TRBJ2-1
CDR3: ATSRGNEQF

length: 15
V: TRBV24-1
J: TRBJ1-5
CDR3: ATSDSLSVGSNQPQH

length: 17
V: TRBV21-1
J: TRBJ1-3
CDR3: ASSKARTGGFRTGNTIY

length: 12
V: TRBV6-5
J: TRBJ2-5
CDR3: ASSRSVSQETQY

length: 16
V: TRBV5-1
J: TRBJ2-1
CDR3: ASSLGGLAGPLSNEQF

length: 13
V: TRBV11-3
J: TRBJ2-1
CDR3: ASSPPPPPYNEQF

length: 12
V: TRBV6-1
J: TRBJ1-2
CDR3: ASSELSGAYGYT

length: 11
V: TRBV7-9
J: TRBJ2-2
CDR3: ASSQGNTGELF

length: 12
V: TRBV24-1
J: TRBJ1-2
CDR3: ATMERPTAHGYT

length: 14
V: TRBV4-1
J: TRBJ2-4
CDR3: ASSPGQGLAKNIQY

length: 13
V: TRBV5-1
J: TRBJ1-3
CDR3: ASSLRTGDGNTIY

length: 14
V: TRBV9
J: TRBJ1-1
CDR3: ASSDLVAAPNTEAF

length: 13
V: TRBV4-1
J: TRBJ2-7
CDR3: ASSREGTNSYEQY

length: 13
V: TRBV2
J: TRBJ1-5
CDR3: ASSRGGLRNQPQH

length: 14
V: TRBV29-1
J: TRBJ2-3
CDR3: SVGFSGQTRTDTQY

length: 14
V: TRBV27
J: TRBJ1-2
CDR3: ASTSSRDRNFYGYT

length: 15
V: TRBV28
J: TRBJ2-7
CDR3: ASSSPGTSGSSYEQY

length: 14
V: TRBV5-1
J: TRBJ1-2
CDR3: ASSSLPGQPNYGYT

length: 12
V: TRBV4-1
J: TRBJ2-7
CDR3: ASSTSGRAYEQY

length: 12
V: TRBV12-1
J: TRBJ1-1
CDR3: ASSYRQGATEAF

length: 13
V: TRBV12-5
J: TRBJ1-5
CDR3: ASGLGVQDYQPQH

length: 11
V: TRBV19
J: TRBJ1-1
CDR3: ATHGYRVTEAF

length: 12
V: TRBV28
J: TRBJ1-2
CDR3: ASSPTYRLQGYT

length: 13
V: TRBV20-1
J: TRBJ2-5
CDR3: SASHYGTSRETQY

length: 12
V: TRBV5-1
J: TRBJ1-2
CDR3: ASSQDAGGYGYT

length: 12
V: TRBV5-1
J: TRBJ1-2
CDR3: ASSLGDRNYGYT

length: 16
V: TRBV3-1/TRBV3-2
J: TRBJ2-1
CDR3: ASSQNRLLSTPIHEQF

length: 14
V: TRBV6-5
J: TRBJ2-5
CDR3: ASSYSTGQGAETQY

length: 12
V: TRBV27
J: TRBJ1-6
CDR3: ASSLAGAGSPLH

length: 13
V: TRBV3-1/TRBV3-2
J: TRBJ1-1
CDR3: ASSPRQGPYTEAF

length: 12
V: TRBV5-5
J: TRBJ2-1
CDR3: ASGREGSYNEQF

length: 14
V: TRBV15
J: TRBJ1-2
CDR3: ATSRDRVGANYGYT

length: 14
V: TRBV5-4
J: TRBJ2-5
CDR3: ASSEGRGGRRETQY

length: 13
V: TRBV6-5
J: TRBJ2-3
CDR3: ASRVGTAKTDTQY

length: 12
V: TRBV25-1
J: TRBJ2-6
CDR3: ASRSSSGANVLT

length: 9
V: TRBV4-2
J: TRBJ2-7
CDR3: ASSQDNEQY

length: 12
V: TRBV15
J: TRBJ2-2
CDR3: ATMGQGNTGELF

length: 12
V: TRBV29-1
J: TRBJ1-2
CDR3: SVGTGGASDGYT

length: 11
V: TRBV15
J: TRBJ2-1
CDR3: ATSRLLVNEQF

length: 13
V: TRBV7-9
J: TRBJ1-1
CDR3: ASSLVIPGKTEAF